The next 28 T cell receptor beta chains were all read from a single sample in a study of human T cells and chemical hapten exposure. As for time point: patch test 2, 6 weeks after DPC sensitization. Indicated treatment: therapeutic diphenylcyclopropenone sensitization with weekly scalp DPC. TCRdb analysed the RACE reads with MiXCR anew, one entry per CDR3 protein. The sample records 360,000 or so distinct CDR3 sequences, just under 6.5% being singletons. The sequences come from whole blood, collected in connection with sensitization to the hapten diphenylcyclopropenone (DPC). These receptors were collected from a woman aged 18 to 35 with alopecia areata. Some clones in this sample may be carry-over from other donors' samples.

The genes are TRBV12-3 or TRBV12-4 and TRBJ2-3; a possible D gene is TRBD2 (6 bases). With 3 bases removed from V and 0 bases from J, the gap between germline ends came to 13 bases. There are 16 residues in the CDR3. The CDR3 loop reads CASSFGAGSSTDTQYF. The CDR3, as DNA: TGTGCCAGCAGTTTTGGGGCGGGGAGTAGCACAGATACGCAGTATTTT.

This clonotype was recorded many times. V gene TRBV3-1 combines with J gene TRBJ2-2, with a tentative D call TRBD1 (5 bases). CDR3 length equals 15 residues. CDR1 is LGHDT, CDR2 YNNKEL, per germline (reference sequence). The V end lost 8 bases, the J end lost 2 bases, and 15 bases lay between the germline ends. CDR3 loop: CASPWCRVNTGELFF. In DNA form, the CDR3 reads TGTGCCAGCCCTTGGTGCAGGGTAAACACCGGGGAGCTGTTTTTT.

Only a few counts were recorded for this clonotype. The chain recombines TRBV11-2 with TRBJ2-2, with TRBD2 identical over 8 bases. V was pared by 5 bases and J by 4 bases, with 9 bases of the junction left unmatched. Germline V gives CDR1 SGHAT, CDR2 FQNNGV. This CDR3 is 16 amino acids long. CDR3 in amino acids: CASSPTGGVVTGELFF. Written as DNA, the CDR3 is TGTGCCAGCAGCCCGACCGGGGGGGTCGTCACCGGGGAGCTGTTTTTT.

The V and J genes are TRBV7-9 and TRBJ2-7, with a possible D match to TRBD1 (5 bases). The length of the CDR3 is 14 residues. V gave up 3 bases and J gave up 2 bases, with 11 bases separating them. From germline, CDR1 is SEHNR and CDR2 FQNEAQ (reference sequence). CDR3 sequence (DNA): TGTGCCAGCAGCTTGGTGGACATAGCCTACGAGCAGTACTTC. Its protein product is CASSLVDIAYEQYF.

This clonotype has a count of ten or more. The chain is built from TRBV5-1 and TRBJ2-7, with 11 bases aligning to TRBD1. From germline, CDR1 is SGHRS and CDR2 YFSETQ. The CDR3 has 16 residues. Germline trimming cut 4 bases from V and 5 bases from J; bases unmatched to any gene: 11. CDR3 sequence reads: CASSTGQGVQLDEQYF. The CDR3 DNA follows: TGCGCCAGCAGCACGGGACAGGGGGTCCAGCTGGACGAGCAGTACTTC.

This clonotype was observed a few times. This chain connects TRBV6-5 to TRBJ1-1; perhaps TRBD1 as D (5 bases). The CDR3 is made up of 14 amino acids. V was cut by 2 bases and J by 3 bases, with 10 bases left in between. Germline CDR1 is MNHEY and CDR2 is SVGAGI. CDR3 sequence reads: CASSYGAVDTEAFF. For the CDR3, the DNA is TGTGCCAGCAGTTACGGGGCAGTGGACACTGAAGCTTTCTTT.

This clonotype showed up many times. The chain recombines TRBV7-9 with TRBJ1-1, with D unresolved. CDR1 SEHNR and CDR2 FQNEAQ come from the germline V gene (reference sequence). Trimming left V 6 bases short and J 7 bases short, with 9 bases between. CDR3 length: 11 amino acids. CDR3 nucleotide sequence: TGTGCCAGCAGAACTACAGATGAAGCTTTCTTT. The encoded protein is CASRTTDEAFF.

At least ten counts were recorded for this clonotype. V usage is TRBV2 and J usage is TRBJ1-5; TRBD1 might be the D (6 bases). The V end was cut by 6 bases, the J end by 0 bases, with 12 bases between. From germline, CDR1 is SNHLY and CDR2 FYNNEI. CDR3 length equals 15 residues. The CDR3 loop is CASRSGDHSNQPQHF. Written as DNA, the CDR3 is TGTGCCAGCAGGTCAGGGGACCATAGCAATCAGCCCCAGCATTTT.

In its sample, this clonotype was seen many times. The chain links TRBV7-3 to TRBJ2-1, with D unclear. This CDR3 region has 17 residues. Trimming cost V 1 base and J 7 bases, with 20 bases left between them. Germline V gene data show CDR1 as SGHTA and CDR2 as FQGTGA. CDR3 nucleotides: TGTGCCAGCAGCTTAAAGAAAGTTAGTGGGTTAATGAATGAGCAGTTCTTC. It codes for CASSLKKVSGLMNEQFF.

At least ten counts were recorded for this clonotype. The V and J genes are TRBV10-3 and TRBJ1-3; D is unresolved. Germline-derived CDR1 and CDR2 are ENHRY and SYGVKD. The CDR3 consists of 14 residues. V was clipped by 8 bases and J by 0 bases, with 11 bases between them. This chain's CDR3 is CAIGSAYSGNTIYF. CDR3 DNA sequence: TGTGCCATCGGATCGGCTTACTCTGGAAACACCATATATTTT.

This clonotype has more than one count but fewer than ten. The V and J genes are TRBV7-3 and TRBJ2-7; perhaps TRBD2 as D (5 bases). Germline values: CDR1 SGHTA, CDR2 FQGTGA. The CDR3 has 13 amino acids. V was trimmed by 8 bases and J by 2 bases, leaving 13 bases between them. CDR3 DNA sequence: TGTGCCAGCGCCATCGGGGATACCTACGAGCAGTACTTC. Its protein product is CASAIGDTYEQYF.

The chain links TRBV29-1 to TRBJ1-4, with a possible D match to TRBD1 (5 bases). V gave up 5 bases and J gave up 3 bases, with 10 bases separating them. Germline V gives CDR1 SQVTM, CDR2 ANQGSEA. The CDR3 consists of 13 residues. The CDR3 DNA follows: TGCAGCGTTCAGGGAATGCCTAATGAAAAACTGTTTTTT. It translates to CSVQGMPNEKLFF.

This clonotype turned up a few times. The chain uses TRBV10-3 and TRBJ2-3; D gene uncertain. The germline V gene encodes CDR1 ENHRY and CDR2 SYGVKD. The V gene lost 4 bases and the J gene lost 4 bases, with 9 bases spanning the gap. This CDR3 has 13 amino acids. CDR3 sequence: CAISGKEADTQYF. The DNA for the CDR3 is TGTGCCATCAGTGGGAAAGAGGCAGATACGCAGTATTTT.

Many counts were recorded for this clonotype. DNA of the CDR3: TGCGCCAGCAGCGTGGGCAGGGACGCCTCTTATGGCTACACCTTC. This codes for CASSVGRDASYGYTF. The V call is TRBV5-1, the J call TRBJ1-2; D may be TRBD1 (5 bases). Germline lookup yields CDR1 SGHRS and CDR2 YFSETQ. The CDR3 is made up of 15 amino acids. V lost 4 bases and J 5 bases, leaving 18 bases between the germline ends.

This clonotype was found many times. The chain uses TRBV29-1 and TRBJ1-2; 7 positions match TRBD1. With 6 bases clipped from V and 0 bases from J, the junction kept 7 bases outside the gene matches. Germline V lookup: CDR1 SQVTM, CDR2 ANQGSEA. This CDR3 contains 14 residues. The CDR3 region has the DNA TGCAGCGTCGGACAGGACCCAGCTAACTATGGCTACACCTTC. Protein sequence: CSVGQDPANYGYTF. The full variable domain, rest sourced from reference TRBV29-1 and TRBJ1-2, is SAVISQKPSRDICQRGTSLTIQCQVDSQVTMMFWYRQQPGQSLTLIATANQGSEATYESGFVIDKFPISRPNLTFSTLTVSNMSPEDSSIYLCSVGQDPANYGYTFGSGTRLTVV.

This clonotype was counted a few times. The chain carries TRBV20-1 and TRBJ2-3; 14 positions match TRBD2. There are 15 residues in the CDR3. CDR1 DFQATT and CDR2 SNEGSKA come from the germline V gene (reference sequence). Unmatched junction bases numbered 3, after V lost 3 bases and J lost 4 bases. CDR3 region: CSARGTSGGPDTQYF. DNA of the CDR3: TGCAGTGCTAGGGGGACTAGCGGGGGCCCAGATACGCAGTATTTT.

The chain recombines TRBV20-1 with TRBJ2-1, with 13 bases fitting TRBD2. Germline assignment: CDR1 DFQATT and CDR2 SNEGSKA (reference sequence). There are 15 residues in the CDR3. V dropped 1 base and J dropped 6; count of bases not matched to a gene: 3. This CDR3 is CSARGTSGGLNEQFF. In DNA, the CDR3 is TGCAGTGCTAGAGGGACTAGCGGGGGCCTCAATGAGCAGTTCTTC.

The rearrangement joins TRBV6-6 to TRBJ1-1; D not certain. The CDR3 has 15 amino acids. Germline V gives CDR1 MNHNY, CDR2 SVGAGI (reference sequence). V gave up 4 bases and J gave up 1 base, with 13 bases separating them. CDR3 DNA sequence: TGTGCCAGCAGTTCGCAGCCGGAGGGGAACACTGAAGCTTTCTTT. This translates into CASSSQPEGNTEAFF.

The gene calls are TRBV20-1 and TRBJ1-4; no reliable D call. V was clipped by 5 bases and J by 8 bases, with 24 bases between them. Germline V CDR1 and CDR2: DFQATT, SNEGSKA (reference sequence). The CDR3 runs to 16 residues. As DNA, the CDR3 is TGCAGTGCTCCCCCGCCCGGTAGGGAGGGCGGCGAAAAACTGTTTTTT. As protein: CSAPPPGREGGEKLFF.

This clonotype was observed a handful of times. The rearrangement uses TRBV7-3 and TRBJ2-3; D remains unclear. V was shortened by 5 bases and J by 6 bases, with 9 bases between the two germline ends. The CDR3 has 12 amino acids. CDR1 SGHTA and CDR2 FQGTGA come from the germline V gene. CDR3 residues: CASSIGGDTQYF. In nucleotides, the CDR3 is TGTGCCAGCAGCATAGGTGGGGATACGCAGTATTTT.

This chain uses TRBV12-3 or TRBV12-4 with TRBJ2-2; D possibly corresponds to TRBD2 (5 bases). The CDR3 length is 16 residues. V was trimmed by 1 base and J by 2 bases, leaving 11 bases between them. CDR3 coding DNA: TGTGCCAGCAGTTTAGGGTCAGGACTTAACACCGGGGAGCTGTTTTTT. As protein: CASSLGSGLNTGELFF.

The chain recombines TRBV7-2 with TRBJ1-4; D perhaps matches TRBD1 (5 bases). There are 15 residues in the CDR3. Germline-derived CDR1 and CDR2 are SGHTA and FQGNSA. Trimming stripped 1 base from V and 5 bases from J, with 11 bases between. CDR3 sequence reads: CASSLDGGPNEKLFF. DNA of the CDR3: TGTGCCAGCAGCTTAGATGGGGGACCCAATGAAAAACTGTTTTTT.

V and J are TRBV7-2 and TRBJ1-5, with a tentative D call TRBD1 (5 bases). The ends were cut back, 4 bases at V and 5 bases at J, with 12 bases in the middle. The CDR3 is 14 amino acids. Per germline, CDR1 SGHTA and CDR2 FQGNSA. DNA of the CDR3: TGTGCCAGCAGCTACGAGGGGCGCGATCAGCCCCAGCATTTT. Translated, it gives CASSYEGRDQPQHF. Full variable domain (rest looked up from reference TRBV7-2 and TRBJ1-5): GAGVSQSPSNKVTEKGKDVELRCDPISGHTALYWYRQSLGQGLEFLIYFQGNSAPDKSGLPSDRFSAERTGGSVSTLTIQRTQQEDSAVYLCASSYEGRDQPQHFGDGTRLSIL.

This clonotype has ten or more counts. V usage is TRBV6-2 or TRBV6-3 and J usage is TRBJ2-7; D remains unclear. The V end lost 0 bases, the J end lost 1 base, and 7 bases lay between the germline ends. Germline V gives CDR1 MNHEY, CDR2 SVGEGT. The CDR3 is 14 amino acids. DNA for the CDR3: TGTGCCAGCAGTTACTCGAGCACTTCCTACGAGCAGTACTTC. Translated, it gives CASSYSSTSYEQYF.

This clonotype occurred a few times. The chain uses TRBV5-1 and TRBJ1-4, with D possibly being TRBD1 (5 bases). The CDR3 loop spans 12 amino acids. The V gene lost 0 bases and the J gene lost 11 bases, with 8 bases spanning the gap. Germline V gives CDR1 SGHRS, CDR2 YFSETQ. Here the CDR3 DNA reads TGCGCCAGCAGCTTGGACGGGGGGAAACTGTTTTTT. This translates into CASSLDGGKLFF.

This clonotype has ten or more counts. J is TRBJ2-7 and V is TRBV6-6; D gene ambiguous. CDR1 MNHNY and CDR2 SVGAGI come from the germline V gene (reference sequence). Trimming removed 6 bases at V and 0 bases at J, with 12 bases between. The CDR3 runs to 14 residues. DNA of the CDR3: TGTGCCAGCAGACCCGTCTGGGACTCCTACGAGCAGTACTTC. It codes for CASRPVWDSYEQYF.

This clonotype was seen ten or more times. The chain has TRBV2 and TRBJ1-2; no definite D call. This CDR3 region has 12 residues. Germline V CDR1 and CDR2: SNHLY, FYNNEI. V was shortened by 2 bases and J by 4 bases, with 5 bases between the two germline ends. The CDR3 DNA is TGTGCCAGCAGTGAAAAGGGCTATGGCTACACCTTC. Its translation is CASSEKGYGYTF.

This clonotype was picked up many times. This chain links TRBV5-1 with TRBJ2-3; D gene unclear. The V gene's germline CDR1 is SGHRS and CDR2 YFSETQ. CDR3 length: 14 amino acids. Trimming shortened V by 4 bases and J by 1 base, and 10 bases separated the two germline ends. The DNA of the CDR3 is TGCGCCAGCAGCGCTTACGACGGCACAGATACGCAGTATTTT. As protein: CASSAYDGTDTQYF.